This T cell receptor beta chain was sequenced in a study of Graves' ophthalmopathy and Graves' hyperthyroidism. Amplifying from RNA transcripts, the study obtained TCR beta CDR3 regions. Amplification began with first-round RT-PCR using HTBI primers, then second-round multiplex PCR was performed. Via MiXCR, TCRdb re-called the multiplex PCR reads, giving one row per CDR3 protein. The sample lists some 160,000 distinct CDR3 sequences, around 40% occurring once. Germline CDR1 reads SNHLY; CDR2 reads FYNNEI. Trimming shortened V by 6 bases and J by 0 bases, and 11 bases separated the two germline ends. There are 14 residues in the CDR3.

The specimen sequenced was peripheral blood. The source is a man aged 30 to 39 with Graves' ophthalmopathy. The chain joins TRBV2 to TRBJ1-1, with D uncertain. The CDR3 DNA reads as TGTGCCAGCAGAAATATTGGGTTGAACACTGAAGCTTTCTTT. Translation gives CASRNIGLNTEAFF.